The clone carrying this T cell receptor (beta chain) was recorded a few times. Its antigen is currently unknown. The CDR3 has 13 amino acids. The V end was cut by 1 base, the J end by 5 bases, with 7 bases between. The germline V gene encodes CDR1 SSHAT and CDR2 FNYEAQ (reference sequence). This sample stems from a study of Tregs in tolerant kidney transplant recipients. Study results and caveats: Expanding Tregs on activated donor B cells appeared to best identify donor-specific TCRbeta clones.

The protocol was immunoSEQ multiplex PCR, while the TCRdb copy is restricted to in-frame clones and leaves out a portion. Altogether about 5,000 clones are present, about 40% being singletons, with the ten largest covering more than 4.5%. V is TRBV7-7 and J is TRBJ2-3; maybe TRBD1 (5 bases). Sequenced sample: CD8+ T cells from blood cultured with allogeneic cells. The receptor's source is a human donor in good health. DNA of the CDR3: TGTGCCAGCAGCTTAGAAACAGGAGATACGCAGTATTTT. Its protein product is CASSLETGDTQYF.